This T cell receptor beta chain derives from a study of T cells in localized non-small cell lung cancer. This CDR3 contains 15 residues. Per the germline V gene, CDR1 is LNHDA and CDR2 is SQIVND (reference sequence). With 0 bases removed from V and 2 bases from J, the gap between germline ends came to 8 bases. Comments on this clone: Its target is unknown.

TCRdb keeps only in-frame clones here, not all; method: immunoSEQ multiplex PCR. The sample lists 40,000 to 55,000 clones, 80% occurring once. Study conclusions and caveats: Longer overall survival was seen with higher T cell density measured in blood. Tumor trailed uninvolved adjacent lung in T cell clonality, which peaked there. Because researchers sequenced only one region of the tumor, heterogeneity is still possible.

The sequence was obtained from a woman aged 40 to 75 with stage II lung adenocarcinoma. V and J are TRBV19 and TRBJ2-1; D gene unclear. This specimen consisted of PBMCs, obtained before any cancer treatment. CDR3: CASSIEAQTYNEQFF. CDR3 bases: TGTGCCAGTAGTATAGAGGCCCAGACCTACAATGAGCAGTTCTTC.